These 30 T cell receptor beta chains were sequenced from one sample in a study of T cells in Graves' hyperthyroidism and ophthalmopathy. RNA transcripts were the template for amplifying TCR beta CDR3 regions. HTBI primers drove first-round RT-PCR of the TCR CDR3. Each CDR3 protein gets one entry after TCRdb re-called the multiplex PCR reads with MiXCR. Of approximately 49,000 distinct CDR3 sequences listed, 54% are singletons. Source material: peripheral blood or thyroid tissue (not recorded which). The receptors shown here come from a man younger than 35 with Graves' hyperthyroidism.

This clonotype rates as medium-sized. This rearrangement joins TRBV19 to TRBJ2-5; 8 bases fit TRBD2. V shed 9 bases, J shed 2 bases, and the junction held 5 bases outside the gene matches. This CDR3 is 13 amino acids long. Germline-derived CDR1 and CDR2 are LNHDA and SQIVND (reference sequence). This CDR3 reads CASGRGPQETQYF. CDR3 DNA: TGTGCCAGCGGGAGGGGACCACAAGAGACCCAGTACTTC.

A single count supports this clonotype. The conserved closing phenylalanine or tryptophan is absent in this CDR3, likely reflecting a read error. The chain is built from TRBV19 and TRBJ2-5, with D unclear. The CDR3 length is 13 residues. Germline values: CDR1 LNHDA, CDR2 SQIVND (reference sequence). The chain's CDR3 is CASRWTHQETQYY. For the CDR3, the DNA is TGCGCCAGTAGGTGGACCCACCAAGAGACCCAGTACTAC.

The J gene is TRBJ2-7, the V gene TRBV25-1, with 10 bases fitting TRBD2. This CDR3 contains 15 residues. Looked up from germline, CDR1 is MGHDK and CDR2 is SYGVNS. Germline trimming cut 3 bases from V and 1 base from J; bases unmatched to any gene: 3. CDR3 DNA sequence: TGTGCCAGCAGTGAGGCTAGCGGGGGATCCTACGAGCAGTACTTC. Protein sequence: CASSEASGGSYEQYF.

The chain recombines TRBV10-3 with TRBJ1-2; 10 positions agree with TRBD1. V was clipped by 6 bases and J by 7 bases; unmatched bases: 8. Germline V gene sequence: CDR1 ENHRY, CDR2 SYGVKD. The CDR3 length is 14 residues. In DNA form, the CDR3 reads TGTGCCATCAGCAGGGACAGGGGAGACCGTGGCTACACCTTC. It yields the protein CAISRDRGDRGYTF.

To note about this clonotype: The final CDR3 position lacks the conserved phenylalanine or tryptophan, pointing to a likely read error. Because the CDR3's place on the DNA is in doubt, the DNA is left out and the CDR3 is given as listed by TCRdb. The chain couples TRBV7-2 to TRBJ1-1. The CDR3 is 8 residues long, counting both termini. Germline lookup yields CDR1 SGHTA and CDR2 FQGNSA. The CDR3 loop reads CASSLGLR.

V gene TRBV25-1 combines with J gene TRBJ1-4; no clear D. Germline CDR1 reads MGHDK; CDR2 reads SYGVNS. V lost 1 base to trimming and J lost 7 bases, with 7 bases between them. This CDR3 is 13 amino acids long. The CDR3 nucleotides are TGTGCCAGCAGTGAATGGCGTGGTGAAAAACTGTTTTTT. Its protein product is CASSEWRGEKLFF.

The chain joins TRBV15 to TRBJ2-2; D remains ambiguous. CDR1 is LNHNV and CDR2 is YYDKDF in the germline V gene (reference sequence). This CDR3 is built from 14 residues. The V end was cut by 5 bases, the J end by 6 bases, with 13 bases between. CDR3 protein: CATSSTRRAGELFF. CDR3 bases: TGTGCCACCAGCTCAACCAGGCGTGCCGGGGAGCTGTTTTTT.

The rearrangement uses TRBV12-3 or TRBV12-4 and TRBJ2-5, with D perhaps matching TRBD2 (7 bases). The V and J ends lost 7 bases and 5 bases respectively, with 17 bases between them. The CDR3 has 14 amino acids. CDR3 nucleotides: TGTGCCAGCACCTTAGGGGGGGGGCAGGAGACCCAGTACTTC. It translates to CASTLGGGQETQYF.

This clonotype has a count of ten or more. The chain joins TRBV28 to TRBJ1-5, with D unresolved. With 3 bases removed from V and 4 bases from J, the gap between germline ends came to 16 bases. Looked up from germline, CDR1 is MDHEN and CDR2 is SYDVKM. This CDR3 has 16 amino acids. CDR3 sequence: CASSLTLAGKNQPQHF. CDR3 bases: TGTGCCAGCAGTTTGACCCTAGCGGGAAAAAATCAGCCCCAGCATTTT.

This clonotype was seen many times. The chain is built from TRBV7-2 and TRBJ1-5; D unclear. This CDR3 region has 14 residues. V lost 1 base, J lost 3 bases, and 7 bases lay in between. From germline, CDR1 is SGHTA and CDR2 FQGNSA. The CDR3 protein is CASSLDFYNQPQHF. The DNA for the CDR3 is TGTGCCAGCAGCTTAGATTTTTACAATCAGCCCCAGCATTTT. The full variable domain, its missing parts supplied by reference TRBV7-2 and TRBJ1-5, is GAGVSQSPSNKVTEKGKDVELRCDPISGHTALYWYRQSLGQGLEFLIYFQGNSAPDKSGLPSDRFSAERTGGSVSTLTIQRTQQEDSAVYLCASSLDFYNQPQHFGDGTRLSIL.

This chain links TRBV29-1 with TRBJ2-5; TRBD1 agrees at 7 bases. CDR3 length equals 13 residues. CDR1 is SQVTM and CDR2 is ANQGSEA in the germline V gene. Trimming cost V 6 bases and J 4 bases; bases outside gene matches: 8. The DNA for the CDR3 is TGCAGCGTAACCGGGACAGTGACAGAGACCCAGTACTTC. Translated: CSVTGTVTETQYF. Full variable domain (rest looked up from reference TRBV29-1 and TRBJ2-5): SAVISQKPSRDICQRGTSLTIQCQVDSQVTMMFWYRQQPGQSLTLIATANQGSEATYESGFVIDKFPISRPNLTFSTLTVSNMSPEDSSIYLCSVTGTVTETQYFGPGTRLLVL.

Points on this clonotype: The junction and the germline gene differ at one end; a read error may be behind it. The rearrangement joins TRBV6-1 to TRBJ1-2, with 7 bases lining up with TRBD1. Per the germline V gene, CDR1 is MNHNS and CDR2 is SASEGT. The CDR3 spans 14 residues. The CDR3 DNA reads TGCGCCAGCAATCCGGGACAGACTAACTATGGCTACACCTTC. Translation: CASNPGQTNYGYTF.

In its sample, this clonotype was seen many times. The V gene is TRBV14, the J gene TRBJ2-7, with D perhaps matching TRBD2 (5 bases). CDR3 length equals 15 residues. The germline CDR1 and CDR2 sequences are SGHDN and FVKESK. V dropped 0 bases and J dropped 3 bases, with 12 bases sitting between them. The chain's CDR3 is CASSQEDYPRYEQYF. The DNA of the CDR3 is TGTGCCAGCAGCCAAGAAGACTACCCCCGCTACGAGCAGTACTTC.

Comment on this clonotype: One base away lies a much larger clone, so this may be a sequencing read error. The chain links TRBV12-3 or TRBV12-4 to TRBJ1-6; no definite D call. CDR3 size: 15 residues. CDR3 loop: CASTPTVKWGSPPHF. CDR3 bases: TGTGCCAGCACACCGACCGTAAAATGGGGTTCACCCCCCCACTTT.

Worth noting for this clonotype: It is unclear where the CDR3 begins or ends on the DNA, so no DNA is shown, and the CDR3 is as TCRdb lists it. The rearrangement joins TRBV29-1 to TRBJ2-5; TRBD1 is the table's D call, not checked against the DNA. CDR1 and CDR2 from the germline V gene are SQVTM and ANQGSEA. The CDR3 spans 24 amino acids, including both terminal residues. The CDR3 region is CSVAYAQGEPISYGYTFGSGTQYF.

There are many counts of this clonotype. V usage is TRBV11-2 and J usage is TRBJ2-5, with D unclear. Germline values: CDR1 SGHAT, CDR2 FQNNGV. This CDR3 contains 12 residues. Trimming shortened V by 4 bases and J by 7 bases, and 10 bases separated the two germline ends. The CDR3 DNA is TGTGCCAGCAGCTCCTGGCATCGGACCCAGTACTTC. Amino acids: CASSSWHRTQYF.

In DNA, the CDR3 is TGCGCCAGCAGCTTGGAACTAGCGGGATATCAGTACTTC. Residues: CASSLELAGYQYF. The rearrangement joins TRBV5-1 to TRBJ2-7; 10 nucleotides agree with TRBD2. Germline values: CDR1 SGHRS, CDR2 YFSETQ. Losses at the gene ends were 0 bases for V and 10 bases for J; bases not matched to a gene: 4. This CDR3 comprises 13 residues.

This rearrangement joins TRBV6-5 to TRBJ2-7, with TRBD2 matching 10 bases. Trimming took 5 bases from V and 0 from J; bases not matched to a gene: 7. This CDR3 comprises 16 residues. Germline CDR1 reads MNHEY; CDR2 reads SVGAGI. CDR3 nucleotides: TGTGCCAGCAGTACACTAGCGGGACCCTTCTCCTACGAGCAGTACTTC. The encoded protein is CASSTLAGPFSYEQYF.

By frequency in the sample, this clonotype is medium-sized (0.01 to 0.1%). V is TRBV10-2 and J is TRBJ1-2, with D tentatively TRBD1 (6 bases). The ends were cut back, 2 bases at V and 2 bases at J, with 15 bases in the middle. Germline V gives CDR1 WSHSY, CDR2 SAAADI. This CDR3 has 16 residues. In DNA form, the CDR3 reads TGCGCCAGCAGTGAGCCGGACAGTCTTTTAAACTATGGCTACACCTTC. Encoded protein: CASSEPDSLLNYGYTF.

This clonotype was seen once. The chain uses TRBV25-1 and TRBJ1-5; a weak D match, TRBD1 (5 bases). Germline V gene lookup returns CDR1 MGHDK and CDR2 SYGVNS. V was pared by 9 bases and J by 2 bases, with 20 bases between. This CDR3 has 16 amino acids. DNA of the CDR3: TGTGCCAGTAGAAGATCAGGGTGTGAGGGCAATCAGCCCCAGCATTTT. This gives the protein CASRRSGCEGNQPQHF. Complete variable domain (other parts from reference TRBV25-1 and TRBJ1-5): EADIYQTPRYLVIGTGKKITLECSQTMGHDKMYWYQQDPGMELHLIHYSYGVNSTEKGDLSSESTVSRIRTEHFPLTLESARPSHTSQYLCASRRSGCEGNQPQHFGDGTRLSIL.

Regarding this clonotype: At one end the junction does not follow the germline gene, possibly because of a read error. The CDR3 loop is CASTHGRANTGGLFF. CDR3 DNA sequence: TGTGCCAGCACTCACGGGAGGGCGAACACCGGGGGGCTGTTCTTT. The chain joins TRBV7-2 to TRBJ2-2, with 8 bases fitting TRBD2. The CDR3 is 15 amino acids. Looked up from germline, CDR1 is SGHTA and CDR2 is FQGNSA.

In the case of this clonotype: A junction boundary mismatches the germline segment, possibly from a read error. The gene calls are TRBV7-9 and TRBJ2-7; TRBD1 is a possible D gene (6 bases). Germline-derived CDR1 and CDR2 are SEHNR and FQNEAQ (reference sequence). The CDR3 extends over 14 amino acids. For the CDR3, the DNA is TGTGCCTACAGCCGGGACACGGGCTCCTACGAGCGGTACTTC. This gives the protein CAYSRDTGSYERYF.

In DNA, the CDR3 is TGTGCCAGCAGGGACATTGGGAACTATGGCTACACCTTC. It codes for CASRDIGNYGYTF. The chain combines TRBV25-1 with TRBJ1-2, with D tentatively TRBD1 (5 bases). The V and J ends lost 6 bases and 2 bases respectively, with 10 bases between them. The CDR3 has 13 residues. Germline CDR1 and CDR2: MGHDK and SYGVNS.

The chain links TRBV29-1 to TRBJ1-5, with D perhaps matching TRBD1 (5 bases). V was cut by 6 bases and J by 1 base, with 10 bases left in between. Germline V gene data show CDR1 as SQVTM and CDR2 as ANQGSEA. CDR3 length: 13 amino acids. CDR3 sequence: CSVIGGSNQPQHF. The CDR3 nucleotides are TGCAGCGTCATCGGGGGGAGCAATCAGCCCCAGCATTTT.

This clonotype has at least ten counts. The gene calls are TRBV7-2 and TRBJ2-7; weak D call: TRBD1 (6 bases). Germline V CDR1 and CDR2: SGHTA, FQGNSA. The CDR3 is 14 amino acids. Trimming stripped 4 bases from V and 2 bases from J, with 12 bases between. The CDR3 region is CASSSRTATYEQYF. CDR3 coding DNA: TGTGCCAGCAGCTCCCGGACAGCCACCTACGAGCAGTACTTC.

The gene calls are TRBV15 and TRBJ1-5, with D perhaps matching TRBD1 (5 bases). Looked up from germline, CDR1 is LNHNV and CDR2 is YYDKDF (reference sequence). This CDR3 has 16 residues. The germline V and J ends were trimmed by 0 bases and 0 bases, with 9 bases remaining between them. The CDR3 region is CATSREGGYSNQPQHF. The CDR3 DNA sequence: TGTGCCACCAGCAGAGAGGGGGGATATAGCAATCAGCCCCAGCATTTT.

This clonotype was observed many times. The chain combines TRBV28 with TRBJ1-6, with a tentative D call TRBD1 (5 bases). The CDR3 extends over 12 amino acids. Germline V gene data show CDR1 as MDHEN and CDR2 as SYDVKM. This chain's CDR3 is CGSFRGYSPLHF. DNA of the CDR3: TGTGGTTCATTCCGGGGGTATTCACCCCTCCACTTT.

The V call is TRBV29-1, the J call TRBJ1-1, with D uncertain. CDR3 length: 13 residues. Germline V lookup: CDR1 SQVTM, CDR2 ANQGSEA. V was pared by 4 bases and J by 0 bases, with 9 bases between. The CDR3 nucleotides read TGCAGCGTTGGGGCAGGCCTGAACACTGAAGCTTTCTTT. Its protein is CSVGAGLNTEAFF.

In its sample, this clonotype was seen a few times. The chain uses TRBV25-1 and TRBJ1-6; the D is unclear. V lost 7 bases, J lost 5 bases, and 9 bases lay in between. CDR1 MGHDK and CDR2 SYGVNS come from the germline V gene. The CDR3 covers 13 residues. The CDR3 bases are TGTGCCAGCACACGCGGAGATAATTCACCCCTCCACTTT. Amino acids: CASTRGDNSPLHF.

This sequence joins TRBV20-1 and TRBJ2-3; 10 bases align to TRBD2. The junction had 6 bases not matched to a gene; V was cut back by 0 bases and J by 3 bases. Germline lookup yields CDR1 DFQATT and CDR2 SNEGSKA (reference sequence). The CDR3 spans 16 residues. CDR3 in amino acids: CSARDDQREGTDTQYF. CDR3 DNA sequence: TGCAGTGCTAGAGATGATCAGCGGGAGGGGACAGATACGCAGTATTTT.